This T cell receptor (beta chain) was retrieved from a study of cytomegalovirus exposure and HLA in healthy donors. This clone was detected a few times. As yet, its antigen is unknown. PCR employed 60 Vbeta and 13 Jbeta primers. TCRdb keeps only in-frame clones here, not all; method: immunoSEQ multiplex PCR. This table has approximately 120,000 clones, under 90% appearing once. Findings and caveats of the study: Presence/absence analysis assumed near-uniform sequencing depth across donors.

The CDR3 extends over 15 amino acids. Germline V gives CDR1 SGHAT, CDR2 FQNNGV. Losses at the gene ends were 5 bases for V and 4 bases for J; bases not matched to a gene: 5. The chain uses TRBV11-2 and TRBJ2-6; 7 bases are a match to TRBD1. Sequences were obtained from PBMCs. This clonotype originated in a middle-aged woman in good health and CMV-seropositive. The CDR3 DNA reads as TGTGCCAGCAGCGACAGGGTCGGCGGGGCCAACGTCCTGACTTTC. Amino acids: CASSDRVGGANVLTF.